Here is one TCR beta chain with its context. The antigen is undetermined. These data belong to a study of shared clonotypes between healthy human individuals. Whole-study findings and limits: Sequencing depth was a factor that was expected to affect clonotype sharing among donors. Clonotypes shared by all four donors outscored non-shared clonotypes in generation probability. Genetic and exposure-history diversity was limited by the small donor number.

The CDR3 sequence is 16 residues long. The method was immunoSEQ multiplex PCR; TCRdb's version includes in-frame clones alone and lacks a portion of them. The sample holds 600,000 to 750,000 clones, about three quarters seen once. The chain carries TRBV21-1 and TRBJ2-7; whether TRBD2, the table's D call, matches the DNA was not checked. TRBV21-1 is noted as a pseudogene. The sequence was collected from a woman younger than 45 in good health. The sequenced material came from memory CD4+ T cells sorted from blood. Subset reported: CD45RA-negative fraction. For the CDR3, the DNA is TGTGCCAGCAGCAAGCCAGAGGGACTTGTACCCTACGAGCAGTACTTC. This translates into CASSKPEGLVPYEQYF.